The 18 T cell receptor beta chains reported below all come from one sample, sequenced in a study of blood T cell repertoires in COVID-19. The repertoire was sequenced with immunoSEQ multiplex PCR; TCRdb's copy has only in-frame clones and lacks some. This sample has under 250,000 clones, with around 90% found just once. The sequencing input was peripheral blood. All receptors derive from a man aged 30 to 39 with COVID-19, enrolled during active disease.

The V and J genes are TRBV18 and TRBJ1-6; weak D call: TRBD1 (6 bases). CDR1 and CDR2 (germline): KGHSH, LQKENI. This CDR3 has 15 residues. V shed 5 bases and J shed 10 bases, with 18 bases lying between them. CDR3 DNA: TGTGCCAGCTCAGTCCGGGACGGCCAGGGGTCACCCCTCCACTTT. Amino acids: CASSVRDGQGSPLHF.

CDR3 bases: TGTGCCAGCAGTTACTCGGCCCAGGGGAATTCACCCCTCCACTTT. Its protein product is CASSYSAQGNSPLHF. This chain connects TRBV6-5 to TRBJ1-6; the D gene is possibly TRBD1 (6 bases). The CDR3 length is 15 residues. In germline, CDR1 is MNHEY, CDR2 SVGAGI. V lost 0 bases to trimming and J lost 7 bases, with 10 bases between them.

The chain is built from TRBV4-1 and TRBJ1-3, with D possibly being TRBD1 (6 bases). Trimming removed 0 bases at V and 0 bases at J, with 12 bases between. The CDR3 sequence is 17 residues long. Germline lookup yields CDR1 MGHRA and CDR2 YSYEKL. Here the CDR3 reads CASSQDQGTYSGNTIYF. Written as DNA, the CDR3 is TGCGCCAGCAGCCAAGATCAGGGGACATACTCTGGAAACACCATATATTTT.

The V gene is TRBV25-1, the J gene TRBJ2-1, with D unresolved. V lost 2 bases, J lost 5 bases, and 19 bases lay in between. Germline-derived CDR1 and CDR2 are MGHDK and SYGVNS. CDR3 length equals 17 residues. The CDR3 region has the DNA TGTGCCAGCAGTGAAGCTTATGCCCTGCTAGGCGACAATGAGCAGTTCTTC. It specifies CASSEAYALLGDNEQFF. The whole variable domain, filled in from reference TRBV25-1 and TRBJ2-1, reads EADIYQTPRYLVIGTGKKITLECSQTMGHDKMYWYQQDPGMELHLIHYSYGVNSTEKGDLSSESTVSRIRTEHFPLTLESARPSHTSQYLCASSEAYALLGDNEQFFGPGTRLTVL.

This clone was picked up a small number of times. The CDR3 is CASGLTGAPNQPQHF. In DNA form, the CDR3 reads TGTGCTAGTGGGCTGACAGGGGCACCCAATCAGCCCCAGCATTTT. The chain links TRBV12-5 to TRBJ1-5, with 8 bases that match TRBD1. The germline V gene encodes CDR1 LGHNT and CDR2 FRNRAP. The V segment lost 6 bases and the J segment 3 bases; nucleotides outside the gene matches: 7. The CDR3 extends over 15 amino acids.

The chain is built from TRBV5-1 and TRBJ2-1; a weak D match, TRBD2 (5 bases). Germline CDR1 reads SGHRS; CDR2 reads YFSETQ. V was shortened by 6 bases and J by 2 bases, with 12 bases between the two germline ends. CDR3 size: 14 residues. The CDR3 DNA reads as TGCGCCAGCACCCGAGGACTTACCTACAATGAGCAGTTCTTC. It codes for CASTRGLTYNEQFF.

V gene TRBV7-3 combines with J gene TRBJ1-1; D uncertain. Germline V CDR1 and CDR2: SGHTA, FQGTGA. Trimming removed 5 bases at V and 4 bases at J, with 11 bases between. CDR3 length equals 13 residues. The CDR3 DNA reads as TGTGCCAGCAGCAATTCTGAGGGCACTGAAGCTTTCTTT. This translates into CASSNSEGTEAFF.

The chain has TRBV19 and TRBJ2-7; D is perhaps TRBD1 (6 bases). The length of the CDR3 is 14 residues. Germline CDR1 and CDR2: LNHDA and SQIVND (reference sequence). V was pared by 1 base and J by 5 bases, with 12 bases between. CDR3 bases: TGTGCCAGTAGTATAGTCCCAGGGGCCCACGAGCAGTACTTC. Amino acids: CASSIVPGAHEQYF.

A word on this clone: The sample carries other DNA sequences with the same CDR3. The V call is TRBV29-1, the J call TRBJ1-2, with TRBD1 as a possible D gene (5 bases). This CDR3 contains 13 residues. V was pared by 4 bases and J by 1 base, with 10 bases between. Germline CDR1 is SQVTM and CDR2 is ANQGSEA. CDR3 loop: CSVVGGSNYGYTF. The CDR3 DNA follows: TGCAGCGTTGTCGGGGGTAGTAACTATGGCTACACCTTC.

The rearrangement joins TRBV7-2 to TRBJ2-5; the match to TRBD2 covers 10 bases. The CDR3 covers 16 residues. V dropped 5 bases and J dropped 5; count of bases not matched to a gene: 11. Germline CDR1 SGHTA, CDR2 FQGNSA. The DNA for the CDR3 is TGTGCCAGCAGCCGGGCTAGCGGGGGATTAGGGGAGACCCAGTACTTC. The encoded protein is CASSRASGGLGETQYF.

J is TRBJ1-5 and V is TRBV24-1; D unresolved. Per germline, CDR1 KGHDR and CDR2 SFDVKD. The CDR3 is 14 amino acids. The V gene lost 4 bases and the J gene lost 4 bases, with 10 bases spanning the gap. The CDR3 DNA follows: TGTGCCACCAGTGACTGGGCCTCTAATCAGCCCCAGCATTTT. The encoded protein is CATSDWASNQPQHF.

This clone was seen a single time. The chain links TRBV10-2 to TRBJ1-5; the D gene is possibly TRBD1 (5 bases). The ends were cut back, 3 bases at V and 3 bases at J, with 9 bases in the middle. From germline, CDR1 is WSHSY and CDR2 SAAADI. The CDR3 contains 14 residues. CDR3 sequence reads: CASSDRQINQPQHF. For the CDR3, the DNA is TGCGCCAGCAGTGATAGACAGATCAATCAGCCCCAGCATTTT.

CDR3 coding DNA: TGTGCCAGCAGCCTACAGGGTTGGAATCAGCCCCAGCATTTT. It encodes CASSLQGWNQPQHF. The rearrangement joins TRBV5-4 to TRBJ1-5; TRBD1 is a possible D gene (6 bases). The CDR3 contains 14 residues. Trimming removed 4 bases from V and 4 bases from J, with 12 bases in between. Per the germline V gene, CDR1 is SGHNT and CDR2 is YYREEE (reference sequence).

V usage is TRBV7-6 and J usage is TRBJ2-2, with 7 bases lining up with TRBD1. Looked up from germline, CDR1 is SGHVS and CDR2 is FNYEAQ. The CDR3 runs to 15 residues. V lost 8 bases to trimming and J lost 2 bases; unmatched junction nucleotides: 8. In DNA form, the CDR3 reads TGTGCCAGCTCCCCACGGGACAGAAACACCGGGGAGCTGTTTTTT. This gives the protein CASSPRDRNTGELFF.

The chain links TRBV19 to TRBJ2-3; the D gene is possibly TRBD2 (6 bases). The CDR3 is made up of 14 amino acids. CDR1 is LNHDA and CDR2 is SQIVND in the germline V gene (reference sequence). The V gene lost 6 bases and the J gene lost 2 bases, with 12 bases spanning the gap. The CDR3: CASSNSGHTDTQYF. The CDR3 DNA sequence: TGTGCCAGTAGCAATAGCGGACACACAGATACGCAGTATTTT.

The chain links TRBV11-2 to TRBJ2-5, with D unresolved. V was trimmed by 1 base and J by 5 bases, leaving 5 bases between them. Germline V CDR1 and CDR2: SGHAT, FQNNGV. The CDR3 extends over 12 amino acids. The CDR3: CASSLVQETQYF. For the CDR3, the DNA is TGTGCCAGCAGCTTAGTTCAGGAGACCCAGTACTTC.

The chain carries TRBV7-3 and TRBJ2-1; a possible D gene is TRBD2 (5 bases). V lost 5 bases to trimming and J lost 3 bases, with 17 bases between them. CDR1 and CDR2 (germline): SGHTA, FQGTGA. The CDR3 runs 16 residues. This CDR3 is CASSPIKGVGYNEQFF. In DNA, the CDR3 is TGTGCCAGCAGCCCGATCAAGGGAGTCGGCTACAATGAGCAGTTCTTC.

The J gene is TRBJ1-2, the V gene TRBV25-1; D possibly corresponds to TRBD1 (5 bases). CDR3 size: 13 residues. CDR1 MGHDK and CDR2 SYGVNS come from the germline V gene. V dropped 3 bases and J dropped 5 bases, with 10 bases sitting between them. CDR3 DNA sequence: TGTGCCAGCAGTGACGGTCGGGGGTATGGCTACACCTTC. Its protein is CASSDGRGYGYTF.